This TCR beta chain was captured in a study of blood T cell repertoires in COVID-19 (dated by TCRdb to 2020 to 2021). In terms of the full investigation: Samples from collaborators originated in the United States, Italy and Spain and spanned both the acute and convalescent phases of COVID-19. The prospective study material was composed of cDNA or gDNA derived from T cells, B-cell-depleted T cells, or PBMCs. Subjects who had been exposed to COVID-19, were actively infected with it, or had recovered from it provided the deeply sampled blood TCRbeta repertoires that made up the dataset. A freely available public database, intended as a resource for researchers studying the immune response to SARS-CoV-2, is where the repertoires were released. Samples came from the ongoing ImmuneRACE study (first 160 participants) plus 1,254 subjects from 6 global collaborators. The sample metadata nearly always contained a de-identified subject ID, COVID-19 status, age in years and sex. Where HLA class I and class II types were available, the types were taken from metadata supplied by the sample provider, not from assay-based typing.

The paper as a whole reports these results and caveats: How much clinical and demographic metadata was included differed by source and by participant, and the metadata was provided uncurated.

TCRbeta CDR3 regions were amplified from genomic DNA using the immunoSEQ Assay, a bias-controlled multiplex PCR. Concerning the study's data processing: The number of nucleated cells in each sample was estimated by amplification of reference gene primers within the assay. Sequence reads were collapsed and filtered to measure the absolute abundance of every unique TCRbeta CDR3 rearrangement. Productive Simpson clonality was computed per sample as the square root of Simpson's diversity index over productive rearrangements. TCRdb took over this immuneACCESS table, retaining in-frame rearrangements with V and J assigned. Such tables are incomplete; in checked studies, under half of the missing clones stem from an unresolved V gene, and the remainder is unexplained. V, J and clone size derive from that table, while D and trimming were established from the DNA sequence. The sample table records approximately 220,000 clones; 80% to 90% of these occur just once. The ten largest clones take up 2.5% of the sample.

Each collaborating institution followed its own protocols to collect whole blood in K2EDTA tubes. Collaborator samples were shipped for TCRbeta analysis as frozen whole blood, isolated PBMCs, or DNA extracted from either sample type. To note about this clone: Its antigen remains unidentified. Base quality data are lacking; no much larger clone is found one base away.

From its cysteine to its phenylalanine, the CDR3 spans 12 amino acids. The kept DNA is CDR3 alone, 36 bases in frame from the first base. V sheds 4 bases and J sheds 3 bases, leaving 9 bases between their ends. The germline V gene sets CDR1 to SQVTM and CDR2 to ANQGSEA. The receptor's source is a woman aged 40 to 50 with active or convalescent COVID-19. The chain joins TRBV29-1 to TRBJ1-2; no D segment can be confidently identified. The sample consisted of peripheral blood. The DNA sequence reads TGCAGCGTTGTTAATGAGGACTATGGCTACACCTTC. This encodes CSVVNEDYGYTF. With all but the CDR3 taken from the reference TRBV29-1 and TRBJ1-2 genes, the full variable domain is: SAVISQKPSRDICQRGTSLTIQCQVDSQVTMMFWYRQQPGQSLTLIATANQGSEATYESGFVIDKFPISRPNLTFSTLTVSNMSPEDSSIYLCSVVNEDYGYTFGSGTRLTVV.